These 6 T cell receptor beta chains share one sample of origin, sequenced in a study of molecular identifiers for immune sequencing clone quantification. Each CDR3 protein gets one entry after TCRdb re-called the PCR reads with MiXCR. The sample holds approximately 630,000 distinct CDR3 sequences; 25% are singletons and the top ten take roughly 0.83%. What was sequenced was naive CD8+ T cells from blood, with Jurkat cell RNA spiked in. The subset here: FACS-sorted CD8+CD4-CCR7+CD45RA+ naive T cells. The source is a human donor in good health. Some libraries in this study had Jurkat cell RNA spiked in.

A remark on this clonotype: Just one base apart from a much larger clone, this may be a read error. This likely comes from a read error, as the CDR3 has no conserved phenylalanine or tryptophan at its end. The chain couples TRBV27 to TRBJ1-5; D is possibly TRBD1 (5 bases). The CDR3 runs to 13 residues. The germline CDR1 and CDR2 sequences are MNHEY and SMNVEV (reference sequence). Trimming took off 6 bases at V and 6 bases at J, with 12 bases between the two ends. CDR3 protein: CASSLDQGQPQHS. The DNA of the CDR3 is TGTGCCAGCAGCCTGGATCAGGGTCAGCCCCAGCATTCT.

For this clonotype: A read error may account for a junction end that differs from germline. The rearrangement joins TRBV7-9 to TRBJ2-3, with D possibly matching TRBD2 (6 bases). CDR1 and CDR2 from the germline V gene are SEHNR and FQNEAQ (reference sequence). The CDR3 runs 15 residues. CDR3 nucleotide sequence: TGTGTCAGCAGCCCCTCGGGGGTTTCGACAGATACGCAGTATTTT. Protein: CVSSPSGVSTDTQYF.

This clonotype was recorded a few times. V usage is TRBV6-1 and J usage is TRBJ2-7; 8 bases are a match to TRBD2. The CDR3 is 15 residues long. J was trimmed by 1 base and V by 7 bases; bases with no gene match: 9. The germline V gene has CDR1 MNHNS and CDR2 SASEGT. The CDR3 DNA is TGTGCCAGCAAAGAAGGACTAGCCGCTTCCTACGAGCAGTACTTC. Encoded protein: CASKEGLAASYEQYF.

The CDR3 is CASSHPGQGTYEQYF. The CDR3 DNA sequence: TGTGCCAGCAGTCACCCCGGACAGGGAACCTACGAGCAGTACTTC. This chain uses TRBV6-6 with TRBJ2-7; 8 bases are shared with TRBD1. The CDR3 is made up of 15 amino acids. J was trimmed by 2 bases and V by 5 bases; bases with no gene match: 8. Germline assignment: CDR1 MNHNY and CDR2 SVGAGI (reference sequence).

At least ten counts were recorded for this clonotype. CDR3 DNA sequence: TGTGCCAGCAGTTACTCGGCTAGCGGGAGTGAGCAGTTCTTC. It translates to CASSYSASGSEQFF. This chain links TRBV6-5 with TRBJ2-1; 10 nucleotides agree with TRBD2. Germline CDR1 is MNHEY and CDR2 is SVGAGI. This CDR3 has 14 amino acids. Trimming removed 0 bases from V and 9 bases from J; junction bases left unmatched: 2.

This clonotype was seen ten or more times. The chain joins TRBV4-3 to TRBJ1-1; 8 nucleotides match TRBD1. Germline CDR1 and CDR2: LGHNA and YSLEER. This CDR3 is 15 amino acids long. The junction had 4 bases not matched to a gene; V was cut back by 4 bases and J by 0 bases. Here the CDR3 DNA reads TGCGCCAGCAGCCCGGACAGGGCGCTGAACACTGAAGCTTTCTTT. This encodes CASSPDRALNTEAFF.